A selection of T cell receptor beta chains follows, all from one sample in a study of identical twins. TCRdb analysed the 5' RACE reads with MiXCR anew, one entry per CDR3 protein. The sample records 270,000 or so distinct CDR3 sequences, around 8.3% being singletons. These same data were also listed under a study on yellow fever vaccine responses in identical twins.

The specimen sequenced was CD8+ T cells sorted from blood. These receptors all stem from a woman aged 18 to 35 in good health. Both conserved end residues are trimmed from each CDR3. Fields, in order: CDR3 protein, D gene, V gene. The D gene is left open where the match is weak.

ASSPHGGDDSEAF NA TRBV4-1
ASSRGTDPPQETQY TRBD1 TRBV4-1
ASSLLSGGQETQY TRBD2 TRBV5-1
DSSSGGGRSPLH NA TRBV11-2
SARDGSDREITYEQY TRBD1 TRBV20-1
ASSFGQGGGYEQY TRBD1 TRBV6-5
ASSEAVGGNTDTQY NA TRBV2
ASSSSSVGGTSYNEQF NA TRBV12-3/TRBV12-4
ASSEPNRDHEQY NA TRBV10-1
ATSGGYIHEQY NA TRBV15
ASSSGTGLTGEKLF TRBD1 TRBV6-5
ASSELAEETQY NA TRBV25-1
ASSYGQGEEKLF TRBD1 TRBV6-5
ASSSTGTPQETQY NA TRBV6-5